This T cell receptor beta chain was sequenced in a study of shared clonotypes between healthy human individuals. Study background: Every donor yielded three CD4 naive, three CD4 memory, two CD8 naive and one CD8 memory plate.

Germline CDR1 SEHNR, CDR2 FQNEAQ (reference sequence). V shed 0 bases, J shed 2 bases, and the junction held 3 bases outside the gene matches. The CDR3 contains 17 residues. Assay used: immunoSEQ multiplex PCR; TCRdb lists only in-frame clones, some missing. This sample has about 2.1 million clones, with approximately 94% found just once. Selected positively for CCR7 and CD45RO-negative, naive CD8 cells excluded terminally differentiated effector memory CD45RA+ cells. The receptor was isolated from a man in his late teens or twenties in good health. Some clones in this sample may be carry-over from other donors' samples. The genes are TRBV7-9 and TRBJ2-7, with 14 nucleotides matching TRBD2. The specimen was naive CD8+ T cells from PBMCs. CDR3: CASSLASGLAGAYEQYF. CDR3 coding DNA: TGTGCCAGCAGCTTAGCCTCGGGACTAGCGGGAGCCTACGAGCAGTACTTC. The variable domain in full, completed from reference TRBV7-9 and TRBJ2-7, reads DTGVSQNPRHKITKRGQNVTFRCDPISEHNRLYWYRQTLGQGPEFLTYFQNEAQLEKSRLLSDRFSAERPKGSFSTLEIQRTEQGDSAMYLCASSLASGLAGAYEQYFGPGTRLTVT.